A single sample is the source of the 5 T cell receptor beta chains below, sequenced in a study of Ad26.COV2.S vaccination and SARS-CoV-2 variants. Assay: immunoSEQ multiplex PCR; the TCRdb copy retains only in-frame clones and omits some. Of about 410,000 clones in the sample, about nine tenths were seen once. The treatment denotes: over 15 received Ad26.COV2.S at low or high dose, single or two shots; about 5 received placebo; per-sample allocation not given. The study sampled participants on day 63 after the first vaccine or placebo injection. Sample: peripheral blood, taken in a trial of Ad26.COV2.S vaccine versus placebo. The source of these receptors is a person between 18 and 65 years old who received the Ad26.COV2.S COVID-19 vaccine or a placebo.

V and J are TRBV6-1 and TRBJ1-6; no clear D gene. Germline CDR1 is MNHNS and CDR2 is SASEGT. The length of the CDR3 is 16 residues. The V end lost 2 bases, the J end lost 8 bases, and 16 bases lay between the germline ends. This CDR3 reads CASSEFSSPAYSPLHF. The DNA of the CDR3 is TGTGCCAGCAGTGAATTTAGCAGTCCCGCTTATTCACCCCTCCACTTT.

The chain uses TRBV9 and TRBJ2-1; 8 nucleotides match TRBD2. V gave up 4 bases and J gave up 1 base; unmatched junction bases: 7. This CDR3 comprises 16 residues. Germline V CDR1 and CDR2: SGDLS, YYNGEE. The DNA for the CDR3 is TGTGCCAGCAGCCCGGGGGGGGCCGCTTCCTACAATGAGCAGTTCTTC. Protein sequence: CASSPGGAASYNEQFF.

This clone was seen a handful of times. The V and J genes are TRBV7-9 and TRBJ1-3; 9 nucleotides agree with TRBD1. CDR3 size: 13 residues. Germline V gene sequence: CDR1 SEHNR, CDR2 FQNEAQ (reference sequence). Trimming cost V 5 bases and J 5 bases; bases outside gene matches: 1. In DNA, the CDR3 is TGTGCCAGCAGCGGGACAGGGAGAAACACCATATATTTT. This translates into CASSGTGRNTIYF.

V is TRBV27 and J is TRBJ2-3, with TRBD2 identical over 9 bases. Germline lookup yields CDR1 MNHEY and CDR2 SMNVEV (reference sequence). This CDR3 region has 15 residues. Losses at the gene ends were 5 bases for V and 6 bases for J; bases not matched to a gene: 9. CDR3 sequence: CASSRSAGGPDTQYF. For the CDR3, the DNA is TGTGCCAGCAGTCGATCTGCGGGGGGGCCGGATACGCAGTATTTT.

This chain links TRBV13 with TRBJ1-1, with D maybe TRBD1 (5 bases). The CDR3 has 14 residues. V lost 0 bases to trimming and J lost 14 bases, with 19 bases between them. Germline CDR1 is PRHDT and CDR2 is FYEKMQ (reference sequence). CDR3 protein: CASSLGPGPHRSFF. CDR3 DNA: TGTGCCAGCAGCTTAGGCCCGGGACCCCACCGAAGCTTCTTT.